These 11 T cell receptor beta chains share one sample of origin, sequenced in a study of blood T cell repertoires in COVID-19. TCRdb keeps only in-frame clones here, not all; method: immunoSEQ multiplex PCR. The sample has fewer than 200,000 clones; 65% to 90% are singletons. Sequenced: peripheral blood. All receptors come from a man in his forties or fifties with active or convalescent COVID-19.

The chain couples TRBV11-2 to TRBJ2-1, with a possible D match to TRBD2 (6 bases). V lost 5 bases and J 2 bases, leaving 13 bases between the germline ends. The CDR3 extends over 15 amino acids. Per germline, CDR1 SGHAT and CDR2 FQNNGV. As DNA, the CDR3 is TGTGCCAGCAGCGTAACTAGCTTTCCCTACAATGAGCAGTTCTTC. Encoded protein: CASSVTSFPYNEQFF.

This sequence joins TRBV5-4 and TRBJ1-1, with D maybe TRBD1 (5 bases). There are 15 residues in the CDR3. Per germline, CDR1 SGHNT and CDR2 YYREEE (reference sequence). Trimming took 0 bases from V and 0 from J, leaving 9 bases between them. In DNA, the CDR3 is TGTGCCAGCAGCTTGGATGGAGGGGTGAACACTGAAGCTTTCTTT. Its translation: CASSLDGGVNTEAFF. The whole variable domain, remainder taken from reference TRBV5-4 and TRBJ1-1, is ETGVTQSPTHLIKTRGQQVTLRCSSQSGHNTVSWYQQALGQGPQFIFQYYREEENGRGNFPPRFSGLQFPNYSSELNVNALELDDSALYLCASSLDGGVNTEAFFGQGTRLTVV.

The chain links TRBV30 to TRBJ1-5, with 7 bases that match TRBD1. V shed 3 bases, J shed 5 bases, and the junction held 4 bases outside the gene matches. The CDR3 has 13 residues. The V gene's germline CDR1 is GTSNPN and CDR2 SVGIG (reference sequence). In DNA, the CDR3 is TGTGCCTGGAGCAGACAGGGCGATCAGCCCCAGCATTTT. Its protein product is CAWSRQGDQPQHF.

This CDR3 is CASSFRTGGPPTYEQYF. In nucleotides, the CDR3 is TGTGCCAGCAGCTTTAGGACGGGGGGGCCGCCAACCTACGAGCAGTACTTC. V is TRBV5-5 and J is TRBJ2-7; 8 bases align to TRBD2. V was pared by 2 bases and J by 2 bases, with 12 bases of the junction left unmatched. Germline assignment: CDR1 SGHKS and CDR2 YYEKEE (reference sequence). This CDR3 is 17 amino acids long.

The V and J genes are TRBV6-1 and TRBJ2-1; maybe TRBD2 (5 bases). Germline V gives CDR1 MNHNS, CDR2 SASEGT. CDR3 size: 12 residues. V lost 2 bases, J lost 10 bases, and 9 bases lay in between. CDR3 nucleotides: TGTGCCAGCAGTGAACAACGAGGGGAGCAGTTCTTC. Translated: CASSEQRGEQFF.

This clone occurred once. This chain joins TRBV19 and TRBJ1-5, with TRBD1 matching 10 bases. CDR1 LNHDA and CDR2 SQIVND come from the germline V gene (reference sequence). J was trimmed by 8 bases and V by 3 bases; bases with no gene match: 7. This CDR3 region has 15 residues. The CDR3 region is CASSITGQGSKPQHF. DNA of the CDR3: TGTGCCAGTAGTATTACGGGACAGGGGTCCAAGCCCCAGCATTTT.

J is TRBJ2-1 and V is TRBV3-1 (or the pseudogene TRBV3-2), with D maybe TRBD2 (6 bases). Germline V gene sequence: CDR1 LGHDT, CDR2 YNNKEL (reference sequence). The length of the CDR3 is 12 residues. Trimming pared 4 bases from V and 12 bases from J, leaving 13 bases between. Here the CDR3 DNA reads TGTGCCAGCAGCCGCGGGACTTCCGGGCAGTTCTTC. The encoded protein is CASSRGTSGQFF.

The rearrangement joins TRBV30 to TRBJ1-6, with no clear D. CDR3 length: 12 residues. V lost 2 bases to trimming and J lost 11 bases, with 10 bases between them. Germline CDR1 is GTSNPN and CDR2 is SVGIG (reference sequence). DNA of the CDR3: TGTGCCTGGAGTTCAAACGAGACACCCCTCCACTTT. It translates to CAWSSNETPLHF.

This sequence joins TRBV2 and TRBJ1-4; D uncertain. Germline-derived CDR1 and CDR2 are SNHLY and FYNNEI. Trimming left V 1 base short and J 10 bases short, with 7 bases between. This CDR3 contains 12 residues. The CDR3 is CASSEGEVKLFF. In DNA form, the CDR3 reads TGTGCCAGCAGTGAAGGAGAGGTAAAACTGTTTTTT. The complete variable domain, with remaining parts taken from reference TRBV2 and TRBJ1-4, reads EPEVTQTPSHQVTQMGQEVILRCVPISNHLYFYWYRQILGQKVEFLVSFYNNEISEKSEIFDDQFSVERPDGSNFTLKIRSTKLEDSAMYFCASSEGEVKLFFGSGTQLSVL.

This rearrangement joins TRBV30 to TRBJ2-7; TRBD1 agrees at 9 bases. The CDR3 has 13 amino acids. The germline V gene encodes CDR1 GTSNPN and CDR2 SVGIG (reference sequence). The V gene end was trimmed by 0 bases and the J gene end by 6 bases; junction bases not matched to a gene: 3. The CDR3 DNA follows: TGTGCCTGGAGTGTACAGGGGGCTCGCGAGCAGTACTTC. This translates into CAWSVQGAREQYF. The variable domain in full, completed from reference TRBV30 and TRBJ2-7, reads SQTIHQWPATLVQPVGSPLSLECTVEGTSNPNLYWYRQAAGRGLQLLFYSVGIGQISSEVPQNLSASRPQDRQFILSSKKLLLSDSGFYLCAWSVQGAREQYFGPGTRLTVT.

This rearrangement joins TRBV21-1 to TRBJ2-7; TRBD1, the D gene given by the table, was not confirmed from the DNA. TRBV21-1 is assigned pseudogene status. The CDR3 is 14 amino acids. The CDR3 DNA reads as TGTGCCAGTCAGGGACAGGGGGTACCCTACGAGCAGTACTTC. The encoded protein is CASQGQGVPYEQYF.